The 30 T cell receptor beta chains below were found in one sample sequenced in a study of T-cell memory formation after mild COVID-19. TCRdb reprocessed the 5' RACE reads via MiXCR and lists one record per CDR3 protein. Here the sample spans under 250,000 distinct CDR3 sequences, 25% to 35% being singletons. The sequencing input was PBMCs or a T cell subset sorted from them (not recorded which). Source of these receptors: an adult woman who had mild COVID-19 (a few samples of this study predate the infection). Cell type and time point are not known.

V is TRBV4-3 and J is TRBJ2-3; unclear D gene. CDR3 length equals 17 residues. Trimming stripped 1 base from V and 2 bases from J, with 16 bases between. Germline V lookup: CDR1 LGHNA, CDR2 YSLEER. The DNA of the CDR3 is TGCGCCAGCAGCCAAGCAACGACTCTCCGTCTCACAGATACGCAGTATTTT. This translates into CASSQATTLRLTDTQYF.

The genes are TRBV2 and TRBJ1-6; the D is unclear. Deletions cut 1 base from V and 8 bases from J, with 6 bases between. The CDR3 has 13 amino acids. Germline V gene lookup returns CDR1 SNHLY and CDR2 FYNNEI. CDR3: CASSEGGYSPLHF. The DNA for the CDR3 is TGTGCCAGCAGTGAAGGCGGCTATTCACCCCTCCACTTT.

CDR3 amino acids: CASSLRRDTHNEQFF. The CDR3 bases are TGCGCCAGCAGTCTTAGACGGGACACGCACAATGAGCAGTTCTTC. This rearrangement joins TRBV10-2 to TRBJ2-1; tentative D call: TRBD1 (6 bases). CDR3 length: 15 residues. CDR1 WSHSY and CDR2 SAAADI come from the germline V gene. Deletions cut 5 bases from V and 5 bases from J, with 16 bases between.

The chain has TRBV12-3 or TRBV12-4 and TRBJ2-7; 9 nucleotides agree with TRBD1. The trim removed 6 bases at V and 0 bases at J, leaving 3 bases unmatched. The CDR3 runs to 14 residues. The CDR3 DNA reads as TGTGCCAGCAGAACGGGACAGGGCTCCTACGAGCAGTACTTC. Residues: CASRTGQGSYEQYF.

The chain links TRBV4-1 to TRBJ2-1; either TRBD1 or TRBD2 may supply D (5 bases each). V lost 4 bases to trimming and J lost 10 bases, with 17 bases between them. There are 14 residues in the CDR3. Germline V gene lookup returns CDR1 MGHRA and CDR2 YSYEKL. CDR3 protein: CASSLLGPDSEQFF. The CDR3 nucleotides read TGCGCCAGCAGCCTCCTGGGACCCGATTCGGAGCAGTTCTTC.

J is TRBJ2-7 and V is TRBV30; perhaps TRBD1 as D (6 bases). The CDR3 sequence is 12 residues long. Germline-derived CDR1 and CDR2 are GTSNPN and SVGIG (reference sequence). V was trimmed by 5 bases and J by 2 bases, leaving 10 bases between them. The CDR3 bases are TGTGCCTGGCGGACAGTGACCTACGAGCAGTACTTC. Translated: CAWRTVTYEQYF. The variable domain in full, with the rest retrieved from reference TRBV30 and TRBJ2-7, is SQTIHQWPATLVQPVGSPLSLECTVEGTSNPNLYWYRQAAGRGLQLLFYSVGIGQISSEVPQNLSASRPQDRQFILSSKKLLLSDSGFYLCAWRTVTYEQYFGPGTRLTVT.

This rearrangement joins TRBV29-1 to TRBJ2-7, with D maybe TRBD1 (6 bases). This CDR3 contains 12 residues. The V gene's germline CDR1 is SQVTM and CDR2 ANQGSEA. V lost 6 bases and J lost 2, with 11 bases in between. DNA for the CDR3: TGCAGCGTCGCCGGACAGACCTACGAGCAGTACTTC. It translates to CSVAGQTYEQYF.

This clonotype has a handful of counts. The chain recombines TRBV7-2 with TRBJ1-5; TRBD1 is a possible D gene (6 bases). V gave up 5 bases and J gave up 7 bases, with 15 bases separating them. Germline V lookup: CDR1 SGHTA, CDR2 FQGNSA. CDR3 size: 14 residues. CDR3 DNA sequence: TGTGCCAGCAGCCCTGGGGGCTGGGGGCAGCCCCAGCATTTT. Translating gives CASSPGGWGQPQHF.

At least ten counts were recorded for this clonotype. The V and J genes are TRBV29-1 and TRBJ2-1; D may be TRBD1 (6 bases). Germline V gene data show CDR1 as SQVTM and CDR2 as ANQGSEA. The CDR3 covers 12 residues. V was shortened by 4 bases and J by 8 bases, with 12 bases between the two germline ends. The DNA of the CDR3 is TGCAGCGTTGCTCAGGGGTGGGATGAGCAGTTCTTC. It is translated as CSVAQGWDEQFF.

This clonotype was counted a few times. The rearrangement uses TRBV20-1 and TRBJ2-1, with 15 bases aligning to TRBD2. The V gene's germline CDR1 is DFQATT and CDR2 SNEGSKA (reference sequence). The CDR3 is made up of 19 amino acids. J lost 1 base, V lost 3 bases, and 10 bases had no gene match. The CDR3 DNA follows: TGCAGTGCTAGTCCCATGGGGACTAGCGGGAGGAGTTCCTACAATGAGCAGTTCTTC. As protein: CSASPMGTSGRSSYNEQFF.

The J gene is TRBJ2-5, the V gene TRBV9; TRBD2 is a possible D gene (5 bases). The germline V gene encodes CDR1 SGDLS and CDR2 YYNGEE. V was pared by 4 bases and J by 1 base, with 14 bases between. The CDR3 contains 15 residues. This chain's CDR3 is CASSLAAGFQETQYF. DNA for the CDR3: TGTGCCAGCAGCTTGGCGGCGGGTTTCCAAGAGACCCAGTACTTC.

The CDR3 here is CSVETGGASAFF. CDR3 nucleotides: TGCAGCGTTGAGACAGGGGGCGCGAGCGCTTTCTTT. The genes are TRBV29-1 and TRBJ1-1, with TRBD1 matching over 10 bases. Germline V gives CDR1 SQVTM, CDR2 ANQGSEA. The length of the CDR3 is 12 residues. The junction had 6 bases not matched to a gene; V was cut back by 3 bases and J by 11 bases.

This clonotype turned up a few times. The chain combines TRBV7-2 with TRBJ2-4; TRBD1 agrees at 10 bases. The CDR3 has 19 amino acids. Unmatched junction bases numbered 15, after V lost 1 base and J lost 6 bases. Per the germline V gene, CDR1 is SGHTA and CDR2 is FQGNSA. This chain's CDR3 is CASSLGPIFGTGEVNIQYF. In DNA form, the CDR3 reads TGTGCCAGCAGCTTAGGCCCGATATTCGGGACAGGGGAGGTAAACATTCAGTACTTC.

In its sample, this clonotype was seen a few times. The chain carries TRBV5-1 and TRBJ1-2, with TRBD1 as a possible D gene (5 bases). Germline CDR1 SGHRS, CDR2 YFSETQ. CDR3 length equals 12 residues. Trimming stripped 3 bases from V and 5 bases from J, with 8 bases between. The DNA for the CDR3 is TGCGCCAGCAGCTCCGACAGATATGGCTACACCTTC. As protein: CASSSDRYGYTF.

The chain is built from TRBV11-2 and TRBJ2-2; TRBD1 matches 8 bases. Germline lookup yields CDR1 SGHAT and CDR2 FQNNGV. This CDR3 is built from 14 residues. The ends lost 2 bases at V and 5 bases at J; junction bases unmatched: 1. In DNA, the CDR3 is TGTGCCAGCAGCTTACAGGGGGCTACCGGGGAGCTGTTTTTT. It codes for CASSLQGATGELFF.

The chain is built from TRBV7-9 and TRBJ2-1; 7 bases fit TRBD2. The length of the CDR3 is 14 residues. Looked up from germline, CDR1 is SEHNR and CDR2 is FQNEAQ (reference sequence). V gave up 5 bases and J gave up 9 bases; unmatched junction bases: 10. In DNA form, the CDR3 reads TGTGCCAGCAGCCCCTCGACTAGCTTCGGTGAGCAGTTCTTC. Translating it yields CASSPSTSFGEQFF.

This chain connects TRBV29-1 to TRBJ2-1; 7 nucleotides agree with TRBD2. The V and J ends lost 3 bases and 0 bases, in that order; junction bases with no gene match: 11. CDR1 and CDR2 (germline): SQVTM, ANQGSEA. The CDR3 runs to 17 residues. This chain's CDR3 is CSVEFGMGLSSYNEQFF. In nucleotides, the CDR3 is TGCAGCGTTGAGTTCGGCATGGGACTAAGCTCCTACAATGAGCAGTTCTTC.

The rearrangement links TRBV12-3 or TRBV12-4 to TRBJ1-2; D is unresolved. The V end was cut by 6 bases, the J end by 0 bases, with 11 bases between. There are 14 residues in the CDR3. The CDR3 nucleotides are TGTGCCAGCAGGGGCTGGAGCACTAACTATGGCTACACCTTC. Translated, it gives CASRGWSTNYGYTF.

The rearrangement uses TRBV10-3 and TRBJ2-1; TRBD1 matches 7 bases. The J call is in doubt because the DNA end fits TRBJ2-5 better. The CDR3 loop spans 14 amino acids. CDR1 is ENHRY, CDR2 SYGVKD, per germline. CDR3 in amino acids: CAISGTGLQETQYF. CDR3 in DNA: TGTGCCATCAGTGGGACAGGACTTCAAGAGACCCAGTACTTC.

The chain carries TRBV10-3 and TRBJ2-3, with 10 bases matching TRBD2. Germline CDR1 reads ENHRY; CDR2 reads SYGVKD. V shed 7 bases, J shed 2 bases, and the junction held 6 bases outside the gene matches. The CDR3 has 15 amino acids. CDR3 bases: TGTGCCATCAATCGAGGACTAGCGGACACAGATACGCAGTATTTT. This sequence encodes CAINRGLADTDTQYF.

The rearrangement uses TRBV6-2 or TRBV6-3 and TRBJ2-7; 8 bases agree with TRBD1. J gave up 4 bases and V 6 bases, and 8 bases lay outside the gene matches. Germline assignment: CDR1 MNHEY and CDR2 SVGEGT. The CDR3 is 14 amino acids. Here the CDR3 reads CASRETGAGYEQYF. CDR3 bases: TGTGCCAGCAGAGAGACAGGGGCCGGTTACGAGCAGTACTTC.

This clonotype was detected a few times. This chain uses TRBV10-3 with TRBJ2-7, with D maybe TRBD1 (6 bases). Trimming took off 3 bases at V and 0 bases at J, with 21 bases between the two ends. Looked up from germline, CDR1 is ENHRY and CDR2 is SYGVKD. There are 18 residues in the CDR3. CDR3 in amino acids: CAISDTGTTVPLSYEQYF. CDR3 in DNA: TGTGCCATCAGTGACACCGGGACAACGGTGCCCCTCTCCTACGAGCAGTACTTC.

The V and J genes are TRBV15 and TRBJ1-6, with 11 bases fitting TRBD1. Germline loops: CDR1 LNHNV, CDR2 YYDKDF (reference sequence). V shed 8 bases, J shed 6 bases, and the junction held 6 bases outside the gene matches. CDR3 length: 15 amino acids. CDR3 residues: CATRDRGVGNSPLHF. The CDR3 coding sequence is TGTGCCACCCGGGACAGGGGGGTCGGTAATTCACCCCTCCACTTT.

This rearrangement joins TRBV29-1 to TRBJ1-1; possibly TRBD1 for D (5 bases). CDR3 size: 12 residues. Trimming removed 7 bases at V and 0 bases at J, with 9 bases between. Germline V gene sequence: CDR1 SQVTM, CDR2 ANQGSEA. CDR3 loop: CSAGHLNTEAFF. CDR3 DNA sequence: TGCAGCGCTGGACACTTGAACACTGAAGCTTTCTTT.

Only a few counts were recorded for this clonotype. This chain joins TRBV5-6 and TRBJ2-1; 15 bases are a match to TRBD2. The CDR3 consists of 19 residues. Germline V gene sequence: CDR1 SGHDT, CDR2 YYEEEE. V shed 3 bases and J 9 bases; nucleotides not matched to a gene: 16. In nucleotides, the CDR3 is TGTGCCAGCAGCTGGAGGCGTTGGGGACTAGCGGGAGGAGGCAGTGAGCAGTTCTTC. It translates to CASSWRRWGLAGGGSEQFF.

V gene TRBV3-1 combines with J gene TRBJ1-2, with D unresolved. With 4 bases removed from V and 6 bases from J, the gap between germline ends came to 6 bases. Germline CDR1 LGHDT, CDR2 YNNKEL (reference sequence). The CDR3 length is 11 residues. The CDR3 DNA is TGTGCCAGCAGCCGGCAGGATGGCTACACCTTC. It codes for CASSRQDGYTF.

This clonotype was detected only a few times. The CDR3 loop is CASSLAGQGYEQYF. CDR3 DNA sequence: TGTGCCAGCAGCTTAGCCGGACAGGGCTACGAGCAGTACTTC. The chain combines TRBV7-2 with TRBJ2-7, with 8 positions matching TRBD1. After removal of 0 bases from V and 3 bases from J, the junction contained 1 base not matched to a gene. Germline-derived CDR1 and CDR2 are SGHTA and FQGNSA. The CDR3 consists of 14 residues.

CDR3 DNA: TGTGCCACCAGTGATTTGAGGCTAGCGGGAGCGGATGAGCAGTTCTTC. Translated: CATSDLRLAGADEQFF. V and J are TRBV24-1 and TRBJ2-1; 10 positions agree with TRBD2. The CDR3 loop spans 16 amino acids. The germline V gene encodes CDR1 KGHDR and CDR2 SFDVKD. With V trimmed by 0 bases and J by 8 bases, 6 bases remained unmatched.

J is TRBJ1-2 and V is TRBV20-1; D gene ambiguous. The CDR3 length is 14 residues. Trimming removed 3 bases at V and 4 bases at J, with 15 bases between. Germline V CDR1 and CDR2: DFQATT, SNEGSKA (reference sequence). CDR3 residues: CSARSPRAAYGYTF. The CDR3 DNA reads TGCAGTGCTAGGAGTCCCCGGGCCGCCTATGGCTACACCTTC.

This clonotype was counted between two and nine times. The V and J genes are TRBV5-1 and TRBJ1-1; TRBD1 matches 9 bases. Germline V gene lookup returns CDR1 SGHRS and CDR2 YFSETQ. The CDR3 extends over 15 amino acids. V was pared by 4 bases and J by 5 bases, with 9 bases of the junction left unmatched. The CDR3 DNA is TGCGCCAGCAGCACACGGACAGGGGAGGGGACTGAAGCTTTCTTT. This sequence encodes CASSTRTGEGTEAFF.